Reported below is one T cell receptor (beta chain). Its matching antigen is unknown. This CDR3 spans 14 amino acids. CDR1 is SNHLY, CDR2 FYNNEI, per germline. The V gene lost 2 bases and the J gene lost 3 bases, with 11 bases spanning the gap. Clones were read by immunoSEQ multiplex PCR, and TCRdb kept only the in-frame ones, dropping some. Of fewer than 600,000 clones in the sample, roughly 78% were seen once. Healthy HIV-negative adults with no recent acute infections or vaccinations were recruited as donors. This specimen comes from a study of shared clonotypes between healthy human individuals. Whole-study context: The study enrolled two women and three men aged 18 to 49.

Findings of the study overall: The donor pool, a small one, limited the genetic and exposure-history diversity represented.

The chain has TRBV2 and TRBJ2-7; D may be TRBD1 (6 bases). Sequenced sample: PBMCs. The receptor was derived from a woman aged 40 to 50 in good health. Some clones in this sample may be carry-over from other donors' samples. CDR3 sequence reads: CASSEFGQNYEQYF. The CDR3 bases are TGTGCCAGCAGTGAATTTGGACAGAACTACGAGCAGTACTTC.